These 26 T cell receptor beta chains were all obtained from the same sample, sequenced in a study of T cells in Graves' hyperthyroidism and ophthalmopathy. RNA transcripts served as the template for amplifying TCR beta CDR3 regions. HTBI primers were employed in a first-round RT-PCR of the TCR CDR3. TCRdb ran MiXCR on the multiplex PCR reads and lists one entry per CDR3 protein. Among 500,000 or so distinct CDR3 sequences listed, roughly a sixth were seen once. The specimen was blood. The receptors shown here come from a young woman with Graves' ophthalmopathy.

The V call is TRBV20-1, the J call TRBJ2-7; 11 bases fit TRBD1. This CDR3 spans 13 amino acids. The J segment lost 5 bases and the V segment lost 5 bases, leaving 5 bases of the junction unmatched. Germline V gives CDR1 DFQATT, CDR2 SNEGSKA (reference sequence). The CDR3 sequence is CSAGPGQGDEQYF. The CDR3 DNA follows: TGCAGTGCTGGACCGGGACAGGGGGACGAGCAGTACTTC.

Ten or more counts support this clonotype. This chain links TRBV5-1 with TRBJ2-3, with D uncertain. The CDR3 contains 14 residues. The V end was cut by 1 base, the J end by 4 bases, with 10 bases between. Germline V lookup: CDR1 SGHRS, CDR2 YFSETQ. The CDR3 sequence: CASSLTAKADTQYF. In DNA, the CDR3 is TGCGCCAGCAGCTTGACCGCAAAGGCAGATACGCAGTATTTT.

This clonotype appeared many times. The genes are TRBV7-2 and TRBJ1-2; D gene unclear. The CDR3 is 14 residues long. V was cut by 1 base and J by 2 bases, with 8 bases left in between. Looked up from germline, CDR1 is SGHTA and CDR2 is FQGNSA. The CDR3 DNA sequence: TGTGCCAGCAGCTTAGGGGTATTGAACTATGGCTACACCTTC. This sequence encodes CASSLGVLNYGYTF.

This clonotype came up many times. The chain employs TRBV9 and TRBJ2-5; tentatively, D is TRBD2 (6 bases). In germline, CDR1 is SGDLS, CDR2 YYNGEE. Trimming pared 2 bases from V and 7 bases from J, leaving 12 bases between. This CDR3 is 13 amino acids long. The CDR3 reads CASSVGGSGTQYF. The CDR3 DNA is TGTGCCAGCAGCGTTGGAGGGTCGGGGACCCAGTACTTC.

The chain recombines TRBV7-9 with TRBJ1-1; D gene ambiguous. CDR3 size: 12 residues. Trimming took 5 bases from V and 3 from J, leaving 7 bases between them. Germline CDR1 reads SEHNR; CDR2 reads FQNEAQ (reference sequence). CDR3 loop: CASSLQYTEAFF. CDR3 coding DNA: TGTGCCAGCAGCCTACAGTACACTGAAGCTTTCTTT. Full variable domain (outside the CDR3, taken from reference TRBV7-9 and TRBJ1-1): DTGVSQNPRHKITKRGQNVTFRCDPISEHNRLYWYRQTLGQGPEFLTYFQNEAQLEKSRLLSDRFSAERPKGSFSTLEIQRTEQGDSAMYLCASSLQYTEAFFGQGTRLTVV.

This clonotype was found many times. This chain uses TRBV27 with TRBJ2-1; tentative D call: TRBD1 (5 bases). This CDR3 comprises 16 residues. Germline V gene lookup returns CDR1 MNHEY and CDR2 SMNVEV (reference sequence). Trimming stripped 4 bases from V and 7 bases from J, with 20 bases between. The CDR3 region is CASSSRNRQGRNEQFF. The CDR3 nucleotides are TGTGCCAGCAGTTCACGCAATCGGCAGGGTCGGAATGAGCAGTTCTTC.

Ten or more counts support this clonotype. The CDR3 DNA follows: TGTGCCAGCAGTCCCCTACAGGGGGCGAACACTGAAGCTTTCTTT. Translation gives CASSPLQGANTEAFF. The rearrangement joins TRBV12-3 or TRBV12-4 to TRBJ1-1; 9 nucleotides line up with TRBD1. This CDR3 contains 15 residues. Trimming took 5 bases from V and 1 from J; bases not matched to a gene: 5.

The CDR3 nucleotides read TGCGCCAGCAGTGAGTCTCTAGCGGGAACTCAAGAGACCCAGTACTTC. Translation: CASSESLAGTQETQYF. V gene TRBV10-1 combines with J gene TRBJ2-5; TRBD2 matches 9 bases. The CDR3 contains 16 residues. Germline lookup yields CDR1 WNHNN and CDR2 SYGVQD (reference sequence). The trim removed 0 bases at V and 2 bases at J, leaving 4 bases unmatched.

This clonotype was picked up a small number of times. The gene calls are TRBV4-1 and TRBJ1-1, with a weak D call TRBD1 (6 bases). Per germline, CDR1 MGHRA and CDR2 YSYEKL. The V gene lost 4 bases and the J gene lost 0 bases, with 15 bases spanning the gap. The CDR3 covers 16 residues. CDR3: CASSPGQQRMNTEAFF. CDR3 in DNA: TGCGCCAGCAGCCCCGGACAGCAACGCATGAACACTGAAGCTTTCTTT.

The chain uses TRBV7-8 and TRBJ2-1; possibly TRBD1 for D (6 bases). Deletions cut 6 bases from V and 7 bases from J, with 13 bases between. CDR3 length: 13 residues. Germline CDR1 and CDR2: SGHVS and FQNEAQ. The CDR3 DNA reads as TGTGCCAGCAGTACCAGGGGTGGAAATGAGCAGTTCTTC. This sequence encodes CASSTRGGNEQFF.

Worth noting for this clonotype: This clone may be a read error of a much larger clone one base away. The V gene is TRBV20-1, the J gene TRBJ2-3; 7 bases are a match to TRBD1. Trimming removed 5 bases from V and 5 bases from J; junction bases left unmatched: 10. This CDR3 is 14 amino acids long. The germline V gene encodes CDR1 DFQATT and CDR2 SNEGSKA (reference sequence). The CDR3 protein is CSAGVVGTEDTQYF. The CDR3 DNA follows: TGCAGTGCTGGAGTGGTGGGGACAGAAGATACGCAGTATTTT.

The gene calls are TRBV6-1 and TRBJ2-4; D may be TRBD1 or TRBD2 (5 bases each). The V and J ends lost 11 bases and 7 bases respectively, with 21 bases between them. The CDR3 length is 14 residues. The germline gives CDR1 MNHNS, CDR2 SASEGT. The CDR3 region is CASRGIRGENIQYF. The CDR3 region has the DNA TGTGCCTCTCGAGGGATAAGAGGGGAGAACATTCAGTACTTC.

The chain joins TRBV6-1 to TRBJ2-7; TRBD1 matches at 8 bases. Looked up from germline, CDR1 is MNHNS and CDR2 is SASEGT. Trimming at V came to 4 bases and at J to 5 bases, leaving 13 bases not matched to a gene. The CDR3 length is 16 residues. CDR3: CASSGQGSPNQDEQYF. The CDR3 nucleotides read TGTGCCAGCAGTGGACAGGGGTCCCCTAATCAGGACGAGCAGTACTTC.

This rearrangement joins TRBV2 to TRBJ2-5, with TRBD2 identical over 7 bases. Germline loops: CDR1 SNHLY, CDR2 FYNNEI. The length of the CDR3 is 14 residues. Trimming cost V 6 bases and J 5 bases; bases outside gene matches: 9. CDR3 nucleotides: TGTGCCAGCAGCCGATACCGGGGAGGGGAGACCCAGTACTTC. Protein sequence: CASSRYRGGETQYF.

The chain links TRBV27 to TRBJ2-1; maybe TRBD2 (5 bases). The ends were cut back, 5 bases at V and 2 bases at J, with 13 bases in the middle. CDR1 MNHEY and CDR2 SMNVEV come from the germline V gene (reference sequence). This CDR3 is 15 amino acids long. In nucleotides, the CDR3 is TGTGCCAGCAGTCTTGCCGGGGATACCTACAATGAGCAGTTCTTC. This translates into CASSLAGDTYNEQFF.

In its sample, this clonotype was seen many times. This chain joins TRBV3-1 and TRBJ2-4; 8 nucleotides agree with TRBD2. Trimming at V came to 4 bases and at J to 13 bases, leaving 6 bases not matched to a gene. The CDR3 consists of 12 residues. CDR1 LGHDT and CDR2 YNNKEL come from the germline V gene (reference sequence). Here the CDR3 DNA reads TGTGCCAGCAGCCCCCGGGGGGGACAACAGTACTTC. Translation gives CASSPRGGQQYF.

This clonotype was seen at least ten times. The CDR3 coding sequence is TGTGCCAGCAGTGCTCTCTCCAACAACTATGGCTACACCTTC. Its protein is CASSALSNNYGYTF. This rearrangement joins TRBV2 to TRBJ1-2, with unresolved D. Germline lookup yields CDR1 SNHLY and CDR2 FYNNEI. CDR3 length equals 14 residues. V gave up 4 bases and J gave up 2 bases, with 11 bases separating them. The full variable domain, rest sourced from reference TRBV2 and TRBJ1-2, is EPEVTQTPSHQVTQMGQEVILRCVPISNHLYFYWYRQILGQKVEFLVSFYNNEISEKSEIFDDQFSVERPDGSNFTLKIRSTKLEDSAMYFCASSALSNNYGYTFGSGTRLTVV.

In this sample, this clonotype turned up many times. This sequence joins TRBV10-1 and TRBJ2-3; 7 nucleotides line up with TRBD2. The germline V gene has CDR1 WNHNN and CDR2 SYGVQD (reference sequence). The CDR3 extends over 12 amino acids. With 8 bases clipped from V and 2 bases from J, the junction kept 1 base outside the gene matches. Written as DNA, the CDR3 is TGCGCCAGCCGGGACTACACAGATACGCAGTATTTT. This encodes CASRDYTDTQYF.

This clonotype was seen many times. The chain recombines TRBV20-1 with TRBJ2-1, with TRBD2 matching over 9 bases. V shed 3 bases and J 12 bases; nucleotides not matched to a gene: 9. CDR1 and CDR2 from the germline V gene are DFQATT and SNEGSKA (reference sequence). The CDR3 length is 13 residues. The CDR3 DNA reads as TGCAGTGCTAGGGTTAGCGGGAGCCCGCTGCAGTTCTTC. Its protein is CSARVSGSPLQFF.

This clonotype was seen repeatedly, ten times or more. V and J are TRBV6-2 or TRBV6-3 and TRBJ2-1; no clear D. The germline V gene has CDR1 MNHEY and CDR2 SVGEGT. V was shortened by 4 bases and J by 8 bases, with 18 bases between the two germline ends. The CDR3 loop spans 15 amino acids. The chain's CDR3 is CASSSPKTFVDEQFF. The DNA for the CDR3 is TGTGCCAGCAGTTCACCGAAAACGTTTGTCGATGAGCAGTTCTTC.

This chain uses TRBV7-9 with TRBJ2-3; D gene ambiguous. The length of the CDR3 is 13 residues. Trimming cost V 2 bases and J 4 bases, with 7 bases left between them. Germline lookup yields CDR1 SEHNR and CDR2 FQNEAQ (reference sequence). This CDR3 is CASSLPPPDTQYF. CDR3 nucleotide sequence: TGTGCCAGCAGCTTACCACCCCCAGATACGCAGTATTTT.

There are many counts of this clonotype. V is TRBV28 and J is TRBJ1-5; 7 nucleotides align to TRBD1. The ends lost 10 bases at V and 8 bases at J; junction bases unmatched: 20. This CDR3 spans 16 amino acids. In germline, CDR1 is MDHEN, CDR2 SYDVKM. The CDR3 protein is CATTPRTGPRDEPQHF. The CDR3 nucleotides are TGTGCCACCACACCCAGGACAGGCCCCCGGGACGAGCCCCAGCATTTT. Looking up the rest from reference TRBV28 and TRBJ1-5 gives the full variable domain: DVKVTQSSRYLVKRTGEKVFLECVQDMDHENMFWYRQDPGLGLRLIYFSYDVKMKEKGDIPEGYSVSREKKERFSLILESASTNQTSMYLCATTPRTGPRDEPQHFGDGTRLSIL.

In this sample, this clonotype turned up many times. V usage is TRBV28 and J usage is TRBJ2-1, with TRBD2 matching over 14 bases. Trimming cost V 4 bases and J 1 base; bases outside gene matches: 6. Germline V gives CDR1 MDHEN, CDR2 SYDVKM. The CDR3 sequence is 18 residues long. The CDR3 here is CASSSGTSGSESYNEQFF. CDR3 DNA sequence: TGTGCCAGCAGTTCAGGGACTAGCGGGAGCGAATCCTACAATGAGCAGTTCTTC.

This clonotype occurred a few times. The chain joins TRBV12-3 or TRBV12-4 to TRBJ2-2; 7 nucleotides agree with TRBD1. The trim removed 9 bases at V and 6 bases at J, leaving 19 bases unmatched. This CDR3 contains 17 residues. The CDR3, as DNA: TGTGCCAGACAGTTTTCGGTCGGACAGGTTAGGGCCGGGGAGCTGTTTTTT. Translated: CARQFSVGQVRAGELFF.

This clonotype has ten or more counts. This chain links TRBV6-2 or TRBV6-3 with TRBJ1-2; possibly TRBD1 for D (6 bases). This CDR3 has 12 residues. The germline V gene has CDR1 MNHEY and CDR2 SVGEGT. V lost 5 bases to trimming and J lost 8 bases, with 12 bases between them. The DNA for the CDR3 is TGTGCCAGCAGTAAAACAGGGTCCGGCTACACCTTC. It codes for CASSKTGSGYTF.

This clonotype occurred many times. The rearrangement joins TRBV20-1 to TRBJ2-7; 16 positions agree with TRBD2. With 3 bases clipped from V and 6 bases from J, the junction kept 11 bases outside the gene matches. The CDR3 is 17 amino acids. Per germline, CDR1 DFQATT and CDR2 SNEGSKA (reference sequence). The CDR3 DNA reads TGCAGTGCTAGGCGGGGACTAGCGGGAGGGCCGCAGGTCGAGCAGTACTTC. Translation: CSARRGLAGGPQVEQYF.